A single sample is the source of the 3 T cell receptor beta chains below, sequenced in a study of PD-1 blockade in classical Hodgkin lymphoma. Every patient experienced relapse after autologous stem cell transplantation, and brentuximab vedotin exposure varied. TCRdb's copy holds only in-frame clones and misses some; the assay was immunoSEQ multiplex PCR. The sample contains tens of thousands of clones, 70% of which appear only once. The sequences come from peripheral blood mononuclear cells (PBMCs), collected before the second cycle of nivolumab. All receptors come from a human donor with classical Hodgkin lymphoma.

V and J are TRBV6-5 and TRBJ1-2; a possible D gene is TRBD1 (5 bases). Germline loops: CDR1 MNHEY, CDR2 SVGAGI. V lost 2 bases, J lost 0 bases, and 10 bases lay in between. This CDR3 has 15 amino acids. The CDR3 region has the DNA TGTGCCAGCAGTTACACCCCGGGACCTAACTATGGCTACACCTTC. Translated, it gives CASSYTPGPNYGYTF.

The CDR3 nucleotides read TGTGCCAGCCGATATTACCCACAGGGGGCGCATAATGAGCAGTTCTTC. Its protein is CASRYYPQGAHNEQFF. The chain links TRBV5-6 to TRBJ2-1, with 9 nucleotides matching TRBD1. This CDR3 is built from 16 residues. With V trimmed by 7 bases and J by 7 bases, 15 bases remained unmatched. The germline V gene encodes CDR1 SGHDT and CDR2 YYEEEE.

J is TRBJ1-5 and V is TRBV2, with D perhaps TRBD1 (5 bases). Trimming took off 0 bases at V and 6 bases at J, with 21 bases between the two ends. This CDR3 is built from 18 residues. The germline gives CDR1 SNHLY, CDR2 FYNNEI. The CDR3 DNA sequence: TGTGCCAGCAGTGAAGCGCTGGGAGGGGCGACGGTGGGTCAGCCCCAGCATTTT. Protein sequence: CASSEALGGATVGQPQHF. Based on the CDR3 plus reference TRBV2 and TRBJ1-5, the full variable domain is EPEVTQTPSHQVTQMGQEVILRCVPISNHLYFYWYRQILGQKVEFLVSFYNNEISEKSEIFDDQFSVERPDGSNFTLKIRSTKLEDSAMYFCASSEALGGATVGQPQHFGDGTRLSIL.